Below, one T cell receptor (beta chain) is given with its context. The data were obtained in a study of blood T cell repertoires in COVID-19. Trimming left V 5 bases short and J 2 bases short, with 13 bases between. CDR3 length: 14 amino acids. Germline V gene data show CDR1 as KGHSH and CDR2 as LQKENI. Repertoires were generated with immunoSEQ multiplex PCR, while TCRdb's copy carries only in-frame clones and drops some. The data contain under 200,000 clones, approximately 87% of them singletons. Material for sequencing was peripheral blood. J is TRBJ2-7 and V is TRBV18; D is uncertain. The sequence was obtained from a man between 18 and 29 years old with active or convalescent COVID-19. The DNA of the CDR3 is TGTGCCAGCTCAACCTCTCACATCGCCTACGAGCAGTACGTC. Protein sequence: CASSTSHIAYEQYV.